The present TCR beta chain was sequenced within a study of T cell responses to AZD1222 COVID-19 vaccine. The study, taken as a whole, reports: Reportedly, nearly half the spike-specific TCRs target unmutated variant regions.

The V end was cut by 0 bases, the J end by 8 bases, with 8 bases between. The CDR3 contains 13 residues. Germline lookup yields CDR1 MRHNA and CDR2 SNTAGT. The method was immunoSEQ multiplex PCR; TCRdb's version includes in-frame clones alone and lacks a portion of them. The sample has over 130,000 clones, 75% to 95% seen once; the top ten hold under 4%. A word on this clone: Its antigen remains unidentified.

The chain uses TRBV6-4 and TRBJ1-3, with D uncertain. The receptor's source is an adult who received the AZD1222 COVID-19 vaccine. Sequences were derived from peripheral blood, sampled 28 days after the second AZD1222 dose. The CDR3 sequence is CASSDSNGDTIYF. For the CDR3, the DNA is TGTGCCAGCAGTGACTCCAACGGGGACACCATATATTTT.